The 13 T cell receptor beta chains below were found in one sample sequenced in a study of blood T cell repertoires in COVID-19. The protocol was immunoSEQ multiplex PCR, while the TCRdb copy is restricted to in-frame clones and leaves out a portion. The table shows about 250,000 clones, with 88% occurring only once. Sequencing was done on a sample of peripheral blood. The receptors derive from a woman in her forties who had recovered from COVID-19.

Only a few counts were recorded for this clone. The chain carries TRBV6-5 and TRBJ2-1; TRBD1 matches at 8 bases. The ends lost 7 bases at V and 6 bases at J; junction bases unmatched: 5. This CDR3 has 13 residues. The germline CDR1 and CDR2 sequences are MNHEY and SVGAGI. CDR3 DNA sequence: TGTGCCAGCACCGACAGGGGCGCCAATGAGCAGTTCTTC. Amino acids: CASTDRGANEQFF.

The chain combines TRBV7-3 with TRBJ2-6; TRBD1 matches at 12 bases. The CDR3 sequence is 16 residues long. The V gene's germline CDR1 is SGHTA and CDR2 FQGTGA. The trim removed 0 bases at V and 9 bases at J, leaving 3 bases unmatched. CDR3 in amino acids: CASSLTGTGGGNVLTF. The CDR3 DNA sequence: TGTGCCAGCAGCTTAACCGGGACAGGGGGCGGCAACGTCCTGACTTTC. Full variable domain (outside the CDR3, taken from reference TRBV7-3 and TRBJ2-6): GAGVSQTPSNKVTEKGKYVELRCDPISGHTALYWYRQSLGQGPEFLIYFQGTGAADDSGLPNDRFFAVRPEGSVSTLKIQRTERGDSAVYLCASSLTGTGGGNVLTFGAGSRLTVL.

This chain connects TRBV6-2 or TRBV6-3 to TRBJ2-3; 8 positions agree with TRBD2. Germline trimming cut 0 bases from V and 0 bases from J; bases unmatched to any gene: 2. CDR3 length: 16 amino acids. Germline V gives CDR1 MNHEY, CDR2 SVGEGT. Written as DNA, the CDR3 is TGTGCCAGCAGTTACTCCCGCGGGGGGAGCACAGATACGCAGTATTTT. Its translation is CASSYSRGGSTDTQYF.

This sequence joins TRBV28 and TRBJ2-5; the D gene is possibly TRBD1 (5 bases). CDR1 is MDHEN and CDR2 is SYDVKM in the germline V gene. CDR3 length equals 17 residues. V was pared by 3 bases and J by 2 bases, with 19 bases between. The CDR3 loop is CASSFGAAAPWQETQYF. CDR3 bases: TGTGCCAGCAGTTTTGGGGCCGCAGCCCCCTGGCAAGAGACCCAGTACTTC. Based on the CDR3 plus reference TRBV28 and TRBJ2-5, the full variable domain is DVKVTQSSRYLVKRTGEKVFLECVQDMDHENMFWYRQDPGLGLRLIYFSYDVKMKEKGDIPEGYSVSREKKERFSLILESASTNQTSMYLCASSFGAAAPWQETQYFGPGTRLLVL.

The chain is built from TRBV5-4 and TRBJ1-2; 7 positions agree with TRBD1. CDR3 size: 14 residues. Germline lookup yields CDR1 SGHNT and CDR2 YYREEE (reference sequence). V lost 4 bases to trimming and J lost 0 bases; unmatched junction nucleotides: 3. CDR3 in amino acids: CASSAGQSNYGYTF. CDR3 nucleotides: TGTGCCAGCAGCGCGGGACAGTCTAACTATGGCTACACCTTC.

This chain uses TRBV7-3 with TRBJ2-1, with 11 nucleotides matching TRBD2. Germline trimming cut 1 base from V and 5 bases from J; bases unmatched to any gene: 1. Germline CDR1 and CDR2: SGHTA and FQGTGA. The CDR3 totals 15 residues. CDR3 nucleotide sequence: TGTGCCAGCAGCTTAAGACTAGCGGGGCACAATGAGCAGTTCTTC. Protein product: CASSLRLAGHNEQFF. Together with reference TRBV7-3 and TRBJ2-1, the CDR3 gives the full variable domain: GAGVSQTPSNKVTEKGKYVELRCDPISGHTALYWYRQSLGQGPEFLIYFQGTGAADDSGLPNDRFFAVRPEGSVSTLKIQRTERGDSAVYLCASSLRLAGHNEQFFGPGTRLTVL.

The chain employs TRBV24-1 and TRBJ2-5, with 11 bases fitting TRBD2. There are 15 residues in the CDR3. In germline, CDR1 is KGHDR, CDR2 SFDVKD. J was trimmed by 5 bases and V by 4 bases; bases with no gene match: 5. CDR3 amino acids: CATSDTSGSGETQYF. CDR3 bases: TGTGCCACCAGTGACACTAGCGGGAGTGGGGAGACCCAGTACTTC.

As regards this clone: This sample includes further DNA sequences coding for the same CDR3. J is TRBJ2-5 and V is TRBV5-6; D might be TRBD1 (5 bases). V was shortened by 1 base and J by 5 bases, with 9 bases between the two germline ends. The CDR3 has 13 residues. The germline V gene has CDR1 SGHDT and CDR2 YYEEEE. CDR3 DNA: TGTGCCAGCAGCTTGAGGGGCAGGGAGACCCAGTACTTC. Its translation: CASSLRGRETQYF.

V gene TRBV6-2 or TRBV6-3 combines with J gene TRBJ1-5; 7 bases are shared with TRBD1. The CDR3 runs to 13 residues. CDR1 is MNHEY, CDR2 SVGEGT, per germline. Trimming removed 6 bases from V and 7 bases from J; junction bases left unmatched: 6. CDR3 protein: CASSRQGRQPQHF. CDR3 nucleotides: TGTGCCAGCAGCCGACAGGGCAGGCAGCCCCAGCATTTT.

J is TRBJ2-2 and V is TRBV29-1, with 8 bases lining up with TRBD1. The CDR3 is 12 residues long. The V gene's germline CDR1 is SQVTM and CDR2 ANQGSEA. The CDR3 spells CCGQGRTGELFF. CDR3 in DNA: TGCTGCGGACAGGGACGGACCGGGGAGCTGTTTTTT.

The rearrangement links TRBV7-8 to TRBJ1-5; possible D gene TRBD1, 5 bases. Trimming cost V 5 bases and J 5 bases, with 22 bases left between them. CDR1 is SGHVS and CDR2 is FQNEAQ in the germline V gene. There are 17 residues in the CDR3. The CDR3 region is CASSPRRPWGGHQPQHF. CDR3 in DNA: TGTGCCAGCAGCCCCCGTCGTCCGTGGGGCGGCCATCAGCCCCAGCATTTT. Filled out from reference TRBV7-8 and TRBJ1-5, the complete variable domain reads GAGVSQSPRYKVAKRGQDVALRCDPISGHVSLFWYQQALGQGPEFLTYFQNEAQLDKSGLPSDRFFAERPEGSVSTLKIQRTQQEDSAVYLCASSPRRPWGGHQPQHFGDGTRLSIL.

V gene TRBV7-9 combines with J gene TRBJ2-5; 12 positions match TRBD1. CDR3 size: 17 residues. Germline V CDR1 and CDR2: SEHNR, FQNEAQ (reference sequence). The V and J ends lost 0 bases and 4 bases, in that order; junction bases with no gene match: 6. Written as DNA, the CDR3 is TGTGCCAGCAGCTTAGCTCTGGGGACAGGGGGCAGAGAGACCCAGTACTTC. Its protein is CASSLALGTGGRETQYF.

This sequence joins TRBV9 and TRBJ2-5; TRBD2 agrees at 9 bases. Germline V gene sequence: CDR1 SGDLS, CDR2 YYNGEE. Trimming took 0 bases from V and 5 from J; bases not matched to a gene: 5. The CDR3 has 15 residues. CDR3 region: CASSVGGRAGETQYF. In DNA form, the CDR3 reads TGTGCCAGCAGCGTAGGCGGGAGGGCCGGGGAGACCCAGTACTTC.